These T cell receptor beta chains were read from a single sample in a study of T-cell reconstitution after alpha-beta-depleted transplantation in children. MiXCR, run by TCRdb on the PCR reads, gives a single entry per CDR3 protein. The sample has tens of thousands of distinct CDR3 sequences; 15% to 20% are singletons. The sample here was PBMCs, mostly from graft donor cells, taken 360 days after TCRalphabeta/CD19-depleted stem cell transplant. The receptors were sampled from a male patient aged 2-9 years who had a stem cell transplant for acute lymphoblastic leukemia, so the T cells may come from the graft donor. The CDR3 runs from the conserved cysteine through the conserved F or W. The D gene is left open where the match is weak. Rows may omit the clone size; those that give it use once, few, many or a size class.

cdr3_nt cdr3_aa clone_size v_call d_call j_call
TGTGCCTTCAGTTTAAGTGGGAGGCCTCTCTCTGGGGCCAACGTCCTGACTTTC CAFSLSGRPLSGANVLTF - TRBV12-3/TRBV12-4 - TRBJ2-6
TGCGCCAGCAGCTTCAGGATCCAAGAGACCCAGTACTTC CASSFRIQETQYF few TRBV5-1 - TRBJ2-5
TGTGCCAGCAGCCTATACACTAGCGGAACTTCCTACGAGCAGTACTTC CASSLYTSGTSYEQYF few TRBV7-2 TRBD2 TRBJ2-7
TGCGCCAGCAGCAAAGAATTACCGGGACTAGCGCCCCCCGGAGAGACCCAGTACTTC CASSKELPGLAPPGETQYF few TRBV5-1 TRBD2 TRBJ2-5
TGTGCCAGCAGTTTCCAGCGGATCACAGATACGCAGTATTTT CASSFQRITDTQYF many TRBV28 - TRBJ2-3
TGTGCCAGCAGCCATCCGGGCCTAGCGGGAGGGACCATTCAGTACTTC CASSHPGLAGGTIQYF - TRBV5-4 TRBD2 TRBJ2-4
TGTGCCAGCAGTTCTTGGACAGGGATCCAAGAGACCCAGTACTTC CASSSWTGIQETQYF many TRBV12-3/TRBV12-4 TRBD1 TRBJ2-5
TGTGCCAGCTCACCACGCGCCAATGAGCAGTTCTTC CASSPRANEQFF - TRBV18 - TRBJ2-1
TGTGCCAGCGGGGGGACTAGCGGGGCCTACGAGCAGTACTTC CASGGTSGAYEQYF few TRBV2 TRBD2 TRBJ2-7
TGTGCCAGCAGTTACGAACCAGGGGGCGGGTACGAGCAGTACTTC CASSYEPGGGYEQYF - TRBV6-5 TRBD1 TRBJ2-7
TGCAGCGTTGGACAGGGTTATTTCTCCGGGGAGCTGTTTTTT CSVGQGYFSGELFF - TRBV29-1 TRBD1 TRBJ2-2
TGTGCCAGCAGTCCGGGACTAGCGGGAGTATTAGAGACCCAGTACTTC CASSPGLAGVLETQYF - TRBV27 TRBD2 TRBJ2-5
TGTGCCAGCAGTGGGGGGGTTGGATCTTACAATGAGCAGTTCTTC CASSGGVGSYNEQFF few TRBV12-3/TRBV12-4 TRBD2 TRBJ2-1
TGTGCCAGCAGCTGGGGTATTGGCAAACCGACAGATACGCAGTATTTT CASSWGIGKPTDTQYF few TRBV5-4 - TRBJ2-3
TGTGCCAGCAGTTACGACAGGGACAGGGGAATCTACGAGCAGTACTTC CASSYDRDRGIYEQYF - TRBV6-5 TRBD1 TRBJ2-7
TGTGCCAGCAGCTTATATGGCAGGGCTACTGGGGCCAACGTCCTGACTTTC CASSLYGRATGANVLTF - TRBV11-1 - TRBJ2-6
TGTGCCAGTAGTATGGCGGGGGGGGTCGTAGAGACCCAGTACTTC CASSMAGGVVETQYF once TRBV19 TRBD2 TRBJ2-5
TGTGCCAGCAGCTTAGAGAGGCTAGCGGGAGTCCACTACGAGCAGTACTTC CASSLERLAGVHYEQYF - TRBV7-8 TRBD2 TRBJ2-7
TGCAGTGCTAGAGATCACCCAAGGGGGAGGGCCCAGAATGAGCAGTTCTTC CSARDHPRGRAQNEQFF - TRBV20-1 - TRBJ2-1
TGTGCCAGCAGTTCCACCAGGGGCCTGTCCAAAAACATTCAGTACTTC CASSSTRGLSKNIQYF - TRBV7-9 - TRBJ2-4
TGCTGCGCTAGTACGGGACAAATAAGCGGGAGGCACATTCAGTACTTC CCASTGQISGRHIQYF - TRBV20-1 TRBD2 TRBJ2-4
TGTGCCAGCAGCCCGGGGACTAGCGGGAGTACATTCACAGATACGCAGTATTTT CASSPGTSGSTFTDTQYF - TRBV4-2 TRBD2 TRBJ2-3
TGTGCCAGCAGCAGGACAGGGGTCCCTGGGGCCAACGTCCTGACTTTC CASSRTGVPGANVLTF many TRBV12-3/TRBV12-4 TRBD1 TRBJ2-6
TGTGCCAGCAGTTTATCAGGGATTTCCTACGAGCAGTACTTC CASSLSGISYEQYF - TRBV12-3/TRBV12-4 - TRBJ2-7
TGTGCCAGCAGCGGATCGTCAGCGGGAGGCCCCTACAATGAGCAGTTCTTC CASSGSSAGGPYNEQFF few TRBV7-9 TRBD2 TRBJ2-1
TGTGCCAGCAGAGTGACTAGCGGGAGGTACGGTGAGCAGTTCTTC CASRVTSGRYGEQFF - TRBV12-3/TRBV12-4 TRBD2 TRBJ2-1
TGCAGCGGTACCTTAGCGGGAGGATCCTACAATGAGCAGTTCTTC CSGTLAGGSYNEQFF - TRBV29-1 TRBD2 TRBJ2-1
TGTGCCAGCAGCCACCATGGGGGGAAAGGCACCGGGGAGCTGTTTTTT CASSHHGGKGTGELFF many TRBV3-1 - TRBJ2-2
TGTGCCAGCAGGGACGCGGGGGGCGGCCTGGGAGAAAAACTGTTTTTT CASRDAGGGLGEKLFF - TRBV12-3/TRBV12-4 - TRBJ1-4
TGCAGTGCTAGAAGGGGCGGGGAAGAGACCCAGTACTTC CSARRGGEETQYF many TRBV20-1 - TRBJ2-5
TGCAGCGTTGACTTGCGAATTGTGCGGGGCGGCAAGACCCAGTACTTC CSVDLRIVRGGKTQYF - TRBV29-1 - TRBJ2-5
TGTGCCAGCAGCTCCAGGCTACTCTCCGGTGAGCAGTTCTTC CASSSRLLSGEQFF - TRBV7-8 - TRBJ2-1
TGTGCCAGCACCCACAGCCCCAGGGGGCGCCAAGAGACCCAGTACTTC CASTHSPRGRQETQYF few TRBV6-1 TRBD1 TRBJ2-5
TGCGCCAGCAGCCAATTAGGACAGCGACGCACAGATACGCAGTATTTT CASSQLGQRRTDTQYF many TRBV4-1 - TRBJ2-3
TGTGCCAGCAGTTTAATGGGGGAGAACACTGAAGCTTTCTTT CASSLMGENTEAFF many TRBV12-3/TRBV12-4 - TRBJ1-1
TGTGCCAGCAGTCCCGGACTAGCGGCGTACGAGCAGTACTTC CASSPGLAAYEQYF many TRBV6-1 TRBD2 TRBJ2-7
TGTGCCAGCAGCCTAGACAGGGAAGGAGGCAAAAACATTCAGTACTTC CASSLDREGGKNIQYF - TRBV7-9 TRBD1 TRBJ2-4
TGTGCCAGCAGTCTGGGACTAGCGGGATATTCAGGTGAGCAGTTCTTC CASSLGLAGYSGEQFF many TRBV12-3/TRBV12-4 TRBD2 TRBJ2-1
TGTGCCAGCAGCCAGGGGTTACGGACTAGTTGCGAGACCCAGTACTTC CASSQGLRTSCETQYF - TRBV4-2 TRBD2 TRBJ2-5
TGTGCCAGCAGATCCAACAGGGAGACCCAGTACTTC CASRSNRETQYF few TRBV6-5 - TRBJ2-5
TGCGCCAGCAGCTTGGTCACTAGCGCCACCGGGGAGCTGTTTTTT CASSLVTSATGELFF many TRBV5-1 TRBD2 TRBJ2-2
TGTGCCATCAGTGAGACCGGGCCAAGTGGCGAGCAGTACTTC CAISETGPSGEQYF - TRBV10-3 - TRBJ2-7
TGTGCCAGCAGCTTGTCAGTGAGACGGGGGGTTTCACCCCTCCACTTT CASSLSVRRGVSPLHF - TRBV5-4 - TRBJ1-6
TGTGCCAGCAGCCAAGTCCAGGGCGCAGATACGCAGTATTTT CASSQVQGADTQYF many TRBV3-1 - TRBJ2-3
TGCGCCAGCAGCCAAGACGTAAGGGGGGGGCCGGACAACACCGGGGAGCTGTTTTTT CASSQDVRGGPDNTGELFF - TRBV4-1 - TRBJ2-2
TGTGCCAGCAGCTTAGGGGCAGGTGGCGGTCAGCCCCAGCATTTT CASSLGAGGGQPQHF few TRBV7-9 - TRBJ1-5